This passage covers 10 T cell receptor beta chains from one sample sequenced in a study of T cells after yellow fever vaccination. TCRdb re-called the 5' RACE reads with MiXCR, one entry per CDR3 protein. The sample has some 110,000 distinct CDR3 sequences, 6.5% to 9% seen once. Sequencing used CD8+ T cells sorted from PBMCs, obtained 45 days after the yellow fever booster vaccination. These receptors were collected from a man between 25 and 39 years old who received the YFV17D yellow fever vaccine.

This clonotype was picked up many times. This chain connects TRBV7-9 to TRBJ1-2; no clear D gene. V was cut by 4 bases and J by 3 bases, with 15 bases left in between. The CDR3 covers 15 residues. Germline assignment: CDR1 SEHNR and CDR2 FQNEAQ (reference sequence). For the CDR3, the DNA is TGTGCCAGCAGCTCCGGCCGGGGTTCGGACTATGGCTACACCTTC. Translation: CASSSGRGSDYGYTF.

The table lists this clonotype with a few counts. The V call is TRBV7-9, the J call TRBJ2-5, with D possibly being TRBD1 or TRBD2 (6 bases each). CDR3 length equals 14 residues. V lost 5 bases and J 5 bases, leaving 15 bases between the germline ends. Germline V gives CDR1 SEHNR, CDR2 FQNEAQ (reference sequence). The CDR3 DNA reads TGTGCCAGCAGCGCCGATCGGGGGCAGGAGACCCAGTACTTC. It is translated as CASSADRGQETQYF. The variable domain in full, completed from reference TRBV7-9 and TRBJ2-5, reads DTGVSQNPRHKITKRGQNVTFRCDPISEHNRLYWYRQTLGQGPEFLTYFQNEAQLEKSRLLSDRFSAERPKGSFSTLEIQRTEQGDSAMYLCASSADRGQETQYFGPGTRLLVL.

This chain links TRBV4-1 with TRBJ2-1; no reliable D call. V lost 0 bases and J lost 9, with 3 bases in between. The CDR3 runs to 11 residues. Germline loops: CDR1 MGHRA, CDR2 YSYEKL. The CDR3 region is CASSQDSEQFF. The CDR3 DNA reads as TGCGCCAGCAGCCAAGATAGTGAGCAGTTCTTC.

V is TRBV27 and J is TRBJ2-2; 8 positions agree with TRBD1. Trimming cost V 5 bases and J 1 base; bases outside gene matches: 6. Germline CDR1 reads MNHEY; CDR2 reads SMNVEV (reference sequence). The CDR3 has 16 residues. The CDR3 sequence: CASSPRQGRNTGELFF. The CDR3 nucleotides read TGTGCCAGCAGTCCGCGACAGGGGCGGAACACCGGGGAGCTGTTTTTT.

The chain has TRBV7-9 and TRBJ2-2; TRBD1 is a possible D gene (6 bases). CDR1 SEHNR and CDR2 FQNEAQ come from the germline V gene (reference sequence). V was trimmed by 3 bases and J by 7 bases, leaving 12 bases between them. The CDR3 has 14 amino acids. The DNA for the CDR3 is TGTGCCAGCAGCTTCGCAGGGGTGGTCGGGGAGCTGTTTTTT. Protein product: CASSFAGVVGELFF. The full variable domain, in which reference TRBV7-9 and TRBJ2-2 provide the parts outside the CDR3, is DTGVSQNPRHKITKRGQNVTFRCDPISEHNRLYWYRQTLGQGPEFLTYFQNEAQLEKSRLLSDRFSAERPKGSFSTLEIQRTEQGDSAMYLCASSFAGVVGELFFGEGSRLTVL.

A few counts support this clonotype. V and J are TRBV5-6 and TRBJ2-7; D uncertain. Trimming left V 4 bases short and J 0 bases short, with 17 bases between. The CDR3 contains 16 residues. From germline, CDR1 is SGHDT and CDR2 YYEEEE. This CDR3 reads CASSAGQLCISYEQYF. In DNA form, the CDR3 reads TGTGCCAGCAGCGCTGGGCAGCTCTGTATCTCCTACGAGCAGTACTTC. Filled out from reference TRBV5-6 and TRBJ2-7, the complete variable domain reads DAGVTQSPTHLIKTRGQQVTLRCSPKSGHDTVSWYQQALGQGPQFIFQYYEEEERQRGNFPDRFSGHQFPNYSSELNVNALLLGDSALYLCASSAGQLCISYEQYFGPGTRLTVT.

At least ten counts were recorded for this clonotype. CDR3 in amino acids: CASSPSLYYEQYF. The DNA of the CDR3 is TGTGCCAGCAGCCCCTCCCTTTACTACGAGCAGTACTTC. This chain joins TRBV7-9 and TRBJ2-7; D unresolved. The CDR3 has 13 residues. Germline V CDR1 and CDR2: SEHNR, FQNEAQ (reference sequence). Trimming stripped 5 bases from V and 3 bases from J, with 11 bases between.

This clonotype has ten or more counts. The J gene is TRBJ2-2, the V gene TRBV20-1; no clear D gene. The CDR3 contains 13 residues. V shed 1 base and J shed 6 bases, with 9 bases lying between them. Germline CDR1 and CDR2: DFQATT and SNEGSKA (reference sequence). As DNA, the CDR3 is TGCAGTGCTAGAGTCCGACGTGCCGGGGAGCTGTTTTTT. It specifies CSARVRRAGELFF.

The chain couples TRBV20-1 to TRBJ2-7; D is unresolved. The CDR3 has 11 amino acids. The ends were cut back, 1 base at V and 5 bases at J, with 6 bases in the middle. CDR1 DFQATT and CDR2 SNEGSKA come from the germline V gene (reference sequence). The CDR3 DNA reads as TGCAGTGCTAGAGCGCTCCACGAGCAGTACTTC. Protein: CSARALHEQYF.

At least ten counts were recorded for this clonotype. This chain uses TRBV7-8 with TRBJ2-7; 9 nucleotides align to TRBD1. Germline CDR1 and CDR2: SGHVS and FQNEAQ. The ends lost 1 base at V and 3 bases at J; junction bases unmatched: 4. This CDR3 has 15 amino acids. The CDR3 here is CASSLEGGQGYEQYF. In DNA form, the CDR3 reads TGTGCCAGCAGCTTAGAGGGGGGACAGGGCTACGAGCAGTACTTC.